Each of the 29 T cell receptor beta chains below was sequenced from the same sample in a study of blood T cells in healthy people across ages. Next came a second PCR, run for about 6 to 11 cycles, which used a sample-barcoded 5' primer along with a J-beta primer mix. One entry per CDR3 protein, called by TCRdb with MiXCR from the 5' RACE reads. The table shows hundreds of thousands of distinct CDR3 sequences, with around 28% occurring only once. Material for sequencing was blood. These receptors originate from a woman older than 75 in good health.

For this clonotype: Given a much more abundant clone one base away, this may be a read error. The rearrangement links TRBV7-2 to TRBJ1-2; D is unresolved. V was pared by 5 bases and J by 8 bases, with 18 bases between. Germline V gives CDR1 SGHTA, CDR2 FQGNSA. The CDR3 loop spans 14 amino acids. The CDR3 DNA follows: TGTGCCAGCAGCACCCCGGGAACTTGTTGGGGCTACACCTTC. Amino acids: CASSTPGTCWGYTF.

As for this clonotype: The junction and the germline gene differ at one end; a read error may be behind it. The chain combines TRBV18 with TRBJ1-5; unclear D gene. This CDR3 is built from 17 residues. Germline CDR1 is KGHSH and CDR2 is LQKENI. CDR3 region: CASAPPGRGRVGQPQHF. In DNA form, the CDR3 reads TGTGCCAGCGCACCACCGGGGAGAGGGCGAGTAGGCCAGCCCCAGCATTTT.

V usage is TRBV7-9 and J usage is TRBJ2-1; D unresolved. With 5 bases removed from V and 8 bases from J, the gap between germline ends came to 19 bases. Germline CDR1 and CDR2: SEHNR and FQNEAQ (reference sequence). The CDR3 is 15 amino acids. CDR3 region: CASSQGAELSYEQFF. In DNA form, the CDR3 reads TGTGCCAGCAGCCAAGGAGCAGAACTCTCCTATGAGCAGTTCTTC.

This clonotype was found many times. The chain links TRBV7-9 to TRBJ1-6, with D perhaps matching TRBD1 (5 bases). V was pared by 1 base and J by 9 bases, with 10 bases between. Germline CDR1 and CDR2: SEHNR and FQNEAQ (reference sequence). The CDR3 totals 14 residues. CDR3 protein: CASSLEGTVSPLHF. The CDR3 nucleotides read TGTGCCAGCAGCTTAGAAGGGACGGTTTCACCCCTCCACTTT.

This clonotype was seen ten or more times. The V call is TRBV24-1, the J call TRBJ2-5; 7 bases are a match to TRBD1. Germline V lookup: CDR1 KGHDR, CDR2 SFDVKD. V shed 4 bases, J shed 5 bases, and the junction held 9 bases outside the gene matches. The length of the CDR3 is 15 residues. The CDR3 coding sequence is TGTGCCACCAGTGAGGGCAGGGGGATAGGGGAGACCCAGTACTTC. This gives the protein CATSEGRGIGETQYF.

This clonotype has a count of ten or more. J is TRBJ2-1 and V is TRBV6-6, with TRBD1 as a possible D gene (6 bases). Germline loops: CDR1 MNHNY, CDR2 SVGAGI (reference sequence). Trimming stripped 7 bases from V and 0 bases from J, with 13 bases between. This CDR3 contains 15 residues. In nucleotides, the CDR3 is TGTGCCAGCACCCAGGACAGTTTCTCCTACAATGAGCAGTTCTTC. Translated, it gives CASTQDSFSYNEQFF.

As for this clonotype: A much bigger clone sits one base away, suggesting this may be a read error. The rearrangement links TRBV20-1 to TRBJ2-1, with 11 bases matching TRBD2. This CDR3 comprises 16 residues. The germline V gene has CDR1 DFQATT and CDR2 SNEGSKA (reference sequence). CDR3 amino acids: CGARPLLAGVGNEQFF. The CDR3 DNA sequence: TGCGGTGCTAGGCCCTTACTAGCGGGGGTCGGAAATGAGCAGTTCTTC.

This clonotype was detected many times. The J gene is TRBJ2-1, the V gene TRBV15; 8 bases are a match to TRBD2. Germline V gene lookup returns CDR1 LNHNV and CDR2 YYDKDF (reference sequence). CDR3 length: 14 residues. V lost 7 bases to trimming and J lost 12 bases; unmatched junction nucleotides: 14. The CDR3 DNA is TGTGCCACCACCCCCCCAGCGGGGGCGCAGGTGCAGTTCTTC. This translates into CATTPPAGAQVQFF.

This clonotype was observed a handful of times. CDR3 bases: TGTGCCAGCAGCCAAGGGACGGTCTACACTGAAGCTTTCTTT. Translated: CASSQGTVYTEAFF. The V and J genes are TRBV3-1 and TRBJ1-1, with D unresolved. The V gene lost 1 base and the J gene lost 3 bases, with 9 bases spanning the gap. The CDR3 has 14 residues. Looked up from germline, CDR1 is LGHDT and CDR2 is YNNKEL (reference sequence).

This clonotype was recorded at least ten times. The chain is built from TRBV5-1 and TRBJ1-4; possibly TRBD1 for D (5 bases). Germline assignment: CDR1 SGHRS and CDR2 YFSETQ. V lost 4 bases and J lost 8, with 9 bases in between. This CDR3 has 12 residues. DNA for the CDR3: TGCGCCAGCAGCCCCCCAGGGGAAAAACTGTTTTTT. This sequence encodes CASSPPGEKLFF.

This clonotype appeared many times. The chain uses TRBV5-1 and TRBJ2-7, with 7 bases fitting TRBD1. The CDR3 totals 14 residues. V lost 0 bases and J lost 5; bases outside the gene matches: 5. Germline V CDR1 and CDR2: SGHRS, YFSETQ. The CDR3 bases are TGCGCCAGCAGCTTGGGACAGGGATTAAACGAGCAGTACTTC. Its protein is CASSLGQGLNEQYF.

The V and J genes are TRBV4-1 and TRBJ2-7; D is ambiguous. V lost 1 base, J lost 3 bases, and 13 bases lay in between. CDR1 is MGHRA and CDR2 is YSYEKL in the germline V gene. The CDR3 extends over 15 amino acids. The CDR3 loop reads CASSQVSADGYEQYF. For the CDR3, the DNA is TGCGCCAGCAGCCAAGTCTCGGCGGACGGCTACGAGCAGTACTTC.

This clonotype was seen many times. The chain links TRBV7-2 to TRBJ2-5; D unresolved. The CDR3 sequence is 15 residues long. Germline V gene sequence: CDR1 SGHTA, CDR2 FQGNSA. Deletions cut 2 bases from V and 5 bases from J, with 15 bases between. The CDR3 DNA follows: TGTGCCAGCAGCTTAAACCCGATCGCTGGGGAGACCCAGTACTTC. This encodes CASSLNPIAGETQYF.

This clonotype was detected many times. The chain employs TRBV4-1 and TRBJ1-2; 11 positions agree with TRBD1. The V segment lost 2 bases and the J segment 8 bases; nucleotides outside the gene matches: 7. CDR1 is MGHRA and CDR2 is YSYEKL in the germline V gene. The CDR3 length is 15 residues. Written as DNA, the CDR3 is TGCGCCAGCAGCCAACCGGGACAGGGGGTATCGGGCTACACCTTC. Encoded protein: CASSQPGQGVSGYTF.

This clonotype appeared many times. This rearrangement joins TRBV6-5 to TRBJ2-7, with 7 nucleotides matching TRBD2. Looked up from germline, CDR1 is MNHEY and CDR2 is SVGAGI. V dropped 0 bases and J dropped 6; count of bases not matched to a gene: 11. The CDR3 length is 16 residues. Here the CDR3 reads CASSYSDGHGGSEQYF. CDR3 bases: TGTGCCAGCAGTTACTCGGATGGACACGGGGGGTCCGAGCAGTACTTC.

Worth noting for this clonotype: A read error may explain this, as a much larger clone is one base away. The genes are TRBV20-1 and TRBJ2-3; the match to TRBD2 covers 13 bases. Germline loops: CDR1 DFQATT, CDR2 SNEGSKA (reference sequence). V lost 4 bases to trimming and J lost 9 bases; unmatched junction nucleotides: 7. This CDR3 has 14 amino acids. The chain's CDR3 is CSATGTSGIRTQYF. The DNA for the CDR3 is TGCAGTGCTACCGGGACTAGCGGGATCCGAACGCAGTATTTT.

This clonotype was seen ten or more times. The chain couples TRBV2 to TRBJ2-3; D might be TRBD1 (5 bases). CDR1 and CDR2 (germline): SNHLY, FYNNEI. V lost 7 bases and J 2 bases, leaving 10 bases between the germline ends. The CDR3 has 13 residues. Here the CDR3 DNA reads TGTGCCAGCAATCGACAGTCCACAGATACGCAGTATTTT. Its translation: CASNRQSTDTQYF.

This clonotype was observed many times. The V and J genes are TRBV6-1 and TRBJ2-7; 8 bases fit TRBD2. This CDR3 contains 14 residues. Germline assignment: CDR1 MNHNS and CDR2 SASEGT. V was clipped by 4 bases and J by 6 bases; unmatched bases: 8. CDR3 region: CASSVSGGAGEQYF. Here the CDR3 DNA reads TGTGCCAGCAGTGTTTCCGGGGGGGCCGGCGAGCAGTACTTC.

A few counts support this clonotype. One base away lies a much larger clone, so this may be a sequencing read error. V gene TRBV6-2 or TRBV6-3 combines with J gene TRBJ2-7; 9 bases agree with TRBD1. The germline gives CDR1 MNHEY, CDR2 SVGEGT. The CDR3 loop spans 15 amino acids. Trimming removed 6 bases from V and 7 bases from J; junction bases left unmatched: 13. CDR3 in amino acids: CASRNRGLSYNEQYF. The DNA for the CDR3 is TGTGCCAGCAGGAACAGGGGGCTCTCCTACAATGAGCAGTACTTC.

The chain couples TRBV11-2 to TRBJ1-1, with D tentatively TRBD1 (6 bases). The ends were cut back, 5 bases at V and 4 bases at J, with 17 bases in the middle. Germline V CDR1 and CDR2: SGHAT, FQNNGV. The CDR3 loop spans 15 amino acids. The CDR3 protein is CASSLRQVGSTEAFF. The CDR3 DNA is TGTGCCAGCAGCCTAAGACAGGTTGGGAGCACTGAAGCTTTCTTT.

This clonotype showed up many times. The V call is TRBV2, the J call TRBJ2-3; 8 bases are a match to TRBD2. The CDR3 runs 13 residues. Germline V CDR1 and CDR2: SNHLY, FYNNEI. J was trimmed by 8 bases and V by 3 bases; bases with no gene match: 4. CDR3 region: CASSDSSGGTQYF. The CDR3 DNA follows: TGTGCCAGCAGTGATTCAAGCGGGGGTACGCAGTATTTT.

This clonotype occurred once. V usage is TRBV6-4 and J usage is TRBJ1-2, with TRBD1 identical over 7 bases. Losses at the gene ends were 3 bases for V and 10 bases for J; bases not matched to a gene: 8. CDR1 is MRHNA, CDR2 SNTAGT, per germline. The CDR3 is 13 residues long. Written as DNA, the CDR3 is TGTGCCAGCAGTGAGAACAGGGGAGGGGACTACACCTTC. Amino acid sequence: CASSENRGGDYTF.

This clonotype was detected only a few times. The rearrangement links TRBV12-3 or TRBV12-4 to TRBJ2-7; D ambiguous. Trimming shortened V by 5 bases and J by 0 bases, and 17 bases separated the two germline ends. The CDR3 consists of 16 residues. Here the CDR3 reads CASSPGRTHLSYEQYF. CDR3 DNA: TGTGCCAGCAGTCCCGGACGGACCCACCTCTCCTACGAGCAGTACTTC.

This clonotype appeared many times. The V call is TRBV24-1, the J call TRBJ2-3; D is possibly TRBD2 (5 bases). Trimming stripped 9 bases from V and 3 bases from J, with 6 bases between. CDR1 is KGHDR, CDR2 SFDVKD, per germline. The CDR3 runs 11 residues. The CDR3 reads CATEGTDTQYF. Written as DNA, the CDR3 is TGTGCCACCGAGGGAACAGATACGCAGTATTTT.

This sequence joins TRBV20-1 and TRBJ2-5; the match to TRBD2 covers 9 bases. The ends lost 2 bases at V and 11 bases at J; junction bases unmatched: 18. Germline CDR1 DFQATT, CDR2 SNEGSKA (reference sequence). The CDR3 is 16 amino acids. The chain's CDR3 is CSARLVAGAPYSEQYF. DNA of the CDR3: TGCAGTGCTAGATTGGTAGCGGGGGCCCCCTACAGTGAGCAGTACTTC.

This clonotype was seen a few times. This chain connects TRBV2 to TRBJ1-1; weak D call: TRBD1 (6 bases). V lost 2 bases and J 1 base, leaving 20 bases between the germline ends. The CDR3 has 18 residues. CDR1 is SNHLY, CDR2 FYNNEI, per germline. Here the CDR3 DNA reads TGTGCCAGCAGTGAACTAGGGGGAACTTATTCCTCGAACACTGAAGCTTTCTTT. Its protein product is CASSELGGTYSSNTEAFF.

This clonotype was observed at least ten times. The chain recombines TRBV5-1 with TRBJ2-1; 7 nucleotides line up with TRBD2. Germline V gives CDR1 SGHRS, CDR2 YFSETQ. The length of the CDR3 is 15 residues. Losses at the gene ends were 0 bases for V and 4 bases for J; bases not matched to a gene: 4. Written as DNA, the CDR3 is TGCGCCAGCAGCTTGGCGGGACTACCATACAATGAGCAGTTCTTC. Translation gives CASSLAGLPYNEQFF. The full variable domain, completed using reference TRBV5-1 and TRBJ2-1, is KAGVTQTPRYLIKTRGQQVTLSCSPISGHRSVSWYQQTPGQGLQFLFEYFSETQRNKGNFPGRFSGRQFSNSRSEMNVSTLELGDSALYLCASSLAGLPYNEQFFGPGTRLTVL.

As regards this clonotype: This could be a read error, since a much larger clone is one nucleotide away. This chain links TRBV5-8 with TRBJ2-1, with a tentative D call TRBD1 (5 bases). The germline V gene encodes CDR1 SGHTS and CDR2 YDEGEE. The V end lost 7 bases, the J end lost 1 base, and 15 bases lay between the germline ends. The CDR3 is 15 amino acids. The CDR3 nucleotides read TGTGCCAGCGGACATAAGGGTTTGTCCTACAATGAGCAGTTCTTC. Amino acids: CASGHKGLSYNEQFF.

This clonotype occurred once. J is TRBJ2-2 and V is TRBV24-1; 10 bases align to TRBD2. Germline loops: CDR1 KGHDR, CDR2 SFDVKD. Trimming cost V 4 bases and J 2 bases; bases outside gene matches: 6. CDR3 length equals 17 residues. CDR3 protein: CATSDAGTSVNTGELFF. DNA of the CDR3: TGTGCCACCAGTGACGCCGGGACTAGCGTTAACACCGGGGAGCTGTTTTTT.